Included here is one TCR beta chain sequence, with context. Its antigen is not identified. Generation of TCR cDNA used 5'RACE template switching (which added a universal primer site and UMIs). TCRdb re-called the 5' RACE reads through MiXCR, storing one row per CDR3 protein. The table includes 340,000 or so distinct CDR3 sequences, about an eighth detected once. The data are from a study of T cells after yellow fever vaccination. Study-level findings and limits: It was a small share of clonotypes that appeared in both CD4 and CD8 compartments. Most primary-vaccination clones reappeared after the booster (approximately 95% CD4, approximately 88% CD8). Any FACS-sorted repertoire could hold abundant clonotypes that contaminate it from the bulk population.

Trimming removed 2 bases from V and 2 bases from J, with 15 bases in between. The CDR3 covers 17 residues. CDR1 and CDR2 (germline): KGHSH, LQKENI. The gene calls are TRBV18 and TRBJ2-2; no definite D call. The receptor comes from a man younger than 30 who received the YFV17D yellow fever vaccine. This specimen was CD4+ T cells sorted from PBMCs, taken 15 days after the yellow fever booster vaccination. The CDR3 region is CASSPGPGFSNTGELFF. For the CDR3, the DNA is TGTGCCAGCTCACCAGGCCCCGGCTTTTCAAACACCGGGGAGCTGTTTTTT.